The TCR beta chain under discussion was sequenced for a study of T cells after yellow fever vaccination. Regarding the study as a whole: Abundant clonotypes from the bulk population could get into FACS-sorted repertoires as contaminants. Though it reached lower strength, the secondary response hit its peak faster, day 5 versus 15. Most clones from primary vaccination were detected again post-booster (almost 98% CD4, 88% CD8).

TCR cDNA, made by 5'RACE template switching, carried an added universal primer site and UMIs. MiXCR, run by TCRdb on the 5' RACE reads, gives a single entry per CDR3 protein. Of 40,000 to 55,000 distinct CDR3 sequences in the sample, around 6.7% are singletons; the top ten hold 20% to 25%. V shed 5 bases and J 2 bases; nucleotides not matched to a gene: 11. This CDR3 is 18 amino acids long. The J gene is TRBJ2-3, the V gene TRBV12-3 or TRBV12-4; TRBD2 aligns across 12 bases. The origin of this receptor is a man younger than 35 who received the YFV17D yellow fever vaccine. The sequencing used CD8+ T cells not binding an NS4B(214-222) dextramer, sorted from PBMCs, collected around 45 days after the first yellow fever vaccination. In DNA form, the CDR3 reads TGTGCCAGCAGTGGCAGACTAGCGGGGGCCTTTTACACAGATACGCAGTATTTT. Translated, it gives CASSGRLAGAFYTDTQYF.